This T cell receptor beta chain was obtained from a study of T-cell memory formation after mild COVID-19. Study-wide context: There were largely donor-specific TCR clusters.

Trimming stripped 0 bases from V and 5 bases from J, with 3 bases between. CDR3 length equals 11 residues. CDR1 DFQATT and CDR2 SNEGSKA come from the germline V gene (reference sequence). TCRdb re-analysed the 5' RACE reads in MiXCR, keeping a single row per CDR3 protein. The sample consists of around 210,000 distinct CDR3 sequences, 9.5% of them appearing once. Sequences were obtained from PBMCs or a T cell subset sorted from them (not recorded which). The V and J genes are TRBV20-1 and TRBJ2-3; D uncertain. This TCR came from a man aged 18 to 30 who had mild COVID-19 (a few samples of this study predate the infection). Cell type and time point are not known. CDR3: CSAREQDTQYF. CDR3 coding DNA: TGCAGTGCTAGAGAGCAAGATACGCAGTATTTT.